These T cell receptor beta chains were read from a single sample in a study of blood T cell repertoires in COVID-19. The repertoire was sequenced with immunoSEQ multiplex PCR; TCRdb's copy has only in-frame clones and lacks some. The sample lists over 120,000 clones, around 80% occurring once. The specimen was peripheral blood. The receptors here all came from a man between 60 and 70 years old with active or convalescent COVID-19. The CDR3 runs from the conserved cysteine through the conserved F or W. Fields, in order: CDR3 DNA, CDR3 protein, D gene, V gene, J gene, clone size. The D gene is left open where the match is weak. The size field is filled for only some rows; it gives once, few, many or a size class.

cdr3_nt: TGTGCCAGTAGTTGGCCGAACACTGAAGCTTTCTTT
cdr3_aa: CASSWPNTEAFF
d_call: -
v_call: TRBV19
j_call: TRBJ1-1
clone_size: few

cdr3_nt: TGTGCCAGCAGTTCTGGACTAGCGGAATTTTCAGATACGCAGTATTTT
cdr3_aa: CASSSGLAEFSDTQYF
d_call: TRBD2
v_call: TRBV6-5
j_call: TRBJ2-3
clone_size: -

cdr3_nt: TGTGCCAGCAGTTACTCGGCGGGGGGTCAAGGAGAGCAGTACTTC
cdr3_aa: CASSYSAGGQGEQYF
d_call: TRBD2
v_call: TRBV6-2/TRBV6-3
j_call: TRBJ2-7
clone_size: -

cdr3_nt: TGTGCCAGCAGCCAAGGGGGGACTCCTTTCTCTGGGGCCAACGTCCTGACTTTC
cdr3_aa: CASSQGGTPFSGANVLTF
d_call: -
v_call: TRBV14
j_call: TRBJ2-6
clone_size: -

cdr3_nt: TGCAGCGTTGGCAGGTACCAAGAGACCCAGTACTTC
cdr3_aa: CSVGRYQETQYF
d_call: -
v_call: TRBV29-1
j_call: TRBJ2-5
clone_size: -

cdr3_nt: TGTGCCAGCAGCTCCGGGACTAGCGGGAGTCTCAACACAGATACGCAGTATTTT
cdr3_aa: CASSSGTSGSLNTDTQYF
d_call: TRBD2
v_call: TRBV7-8
j_call: TRBJ2-3
clone_size: -

cdr3_nt: TGTGCCAGCAGCTTCGGGGACAGGGACATAACAGATACGCAGTATTTT
cdr3_aa: CASSFGDRDITDTQYF
d_call: TRBD1
v_call: TRBV7-9
j_call: TRBJ2-3
clone_size: -

cdr3_nt: TGTGCCAGCAGCTCCGCCCGGCGAAGGGGGCAGTTCTTC
cdr3_aa: CASSSARRRGQFF
d_call: -
v_call: TRBV3-1/TRBV3-2
j_call: TRBJ2-1
clone_size: -

cdr3_nt: TGCGCCAGCAGGGTCGGTGGAGGGGACCAAGAGACCCAGTACTTC
cdr3_aa: CASRVGGGDQETQYF
d_call: -
v_call: TRBV5-1
j_call: TRBJ2-5
clone_size: -

cdr3_nt: TGTGCCAGCAGCCGAGGGCAGGGGGCCTACGAGCAGTACTTC
cdr3_aa: CASSRGQGAYEQYF
d_call: TRBD1
v_call: TRBV7-8
j_call: TRBJ2-7
clone_size: -

cdr3_nt: TGTGCCAGCAGCCGACGGGGGGATGTAGAGTTCTCCTATAATTCACCCCTCCACTTT
cdr3_aa: CASSRRGDVEFSYNSPLHF
d_call: -
v_call: TRBV6-6
j_call: TRBJ1-6
clone_size: -

cdr3_nt: TGTGCTAGTGGTTTGGGCGGAAGGACAGGGAGTTCACCCCTCCACTTT
cdr3_aa: CASGLGGRTGSSPLHF
d_call: TRBD1
v_call: TRBV12-5
j_call: TRBJ1-6
clone_size: few

cdr3_nt: TGTGCCTGGAGTGTAACGATGGGAGACACCTTCAAGAACACTGAAGCTTTCTTT
cdr3_aa: CAWSVTMGDTFKNTEAFF
d_call: -
v_call: TRBV30
j_call: TRBJ1-1
clone_size: -

cdr3_nt: TGCGCCAGCAGCTTGACCACAGGGTTAGGGGACATTGAGCAGTTCTTC
cdr3_aa: CASSLTTGLGDIEQFF
d_call: -
v_call: TRBV5-1
j_call: TRBJ2-1
clone_size: once

cdr3_nt: TGTGCCAGCAGTCCCAGGACACCTAGCACAGATACGCAGTATTTT
cdr3_aa: CASSPRTPSTDTQYF
d_call: -
v_call: TRBV27
j_call: TRBJ2-3
clone_size: -

cdr3_nt: TGTGCCAGCACCTCCGGGGGGCACAATGAAAAACTGTTTTTT
cdr3_aa: CASTSGGHNEKLFF
d_call: -
v_call: TRBV6-5
j_call: TRBJ1-4
clone_size: -